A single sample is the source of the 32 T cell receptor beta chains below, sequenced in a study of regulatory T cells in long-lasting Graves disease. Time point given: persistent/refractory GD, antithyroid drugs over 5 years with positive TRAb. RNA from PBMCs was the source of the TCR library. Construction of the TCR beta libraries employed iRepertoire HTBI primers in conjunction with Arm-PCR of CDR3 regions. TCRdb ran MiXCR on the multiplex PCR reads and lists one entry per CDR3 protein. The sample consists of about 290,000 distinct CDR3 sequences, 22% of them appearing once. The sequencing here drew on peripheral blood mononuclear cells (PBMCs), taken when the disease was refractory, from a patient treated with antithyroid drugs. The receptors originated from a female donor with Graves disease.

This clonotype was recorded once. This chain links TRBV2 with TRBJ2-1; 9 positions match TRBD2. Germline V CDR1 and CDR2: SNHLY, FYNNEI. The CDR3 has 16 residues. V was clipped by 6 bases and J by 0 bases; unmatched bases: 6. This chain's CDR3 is CASRELAGPSYNEQFF. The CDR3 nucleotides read TGTGCCAGCAGAGAGCTAGCGGGACCCTCCTACAATGAGCAGTTCTTC.

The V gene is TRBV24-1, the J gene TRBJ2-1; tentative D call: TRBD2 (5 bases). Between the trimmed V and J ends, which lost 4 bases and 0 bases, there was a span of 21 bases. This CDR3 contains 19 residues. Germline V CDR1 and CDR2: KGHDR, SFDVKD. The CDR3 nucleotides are TGTGCCACCAGTGACGCAGCCAAACTAAGCGGAACCTCCTACAATGAGCAGTTCTTC. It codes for CATSDAAKLSGTSYNEQFF.

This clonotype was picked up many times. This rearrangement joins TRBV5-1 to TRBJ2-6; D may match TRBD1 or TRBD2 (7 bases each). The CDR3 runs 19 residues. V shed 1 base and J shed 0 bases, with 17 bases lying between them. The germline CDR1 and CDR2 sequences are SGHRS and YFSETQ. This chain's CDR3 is CASSLWGGQSSSGANVLTF. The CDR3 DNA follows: TGCGCCAGCAGCTTGTGGGGGGGACAGTCGTCCTCTGGGGCCAACGTCCTGACTTTC.

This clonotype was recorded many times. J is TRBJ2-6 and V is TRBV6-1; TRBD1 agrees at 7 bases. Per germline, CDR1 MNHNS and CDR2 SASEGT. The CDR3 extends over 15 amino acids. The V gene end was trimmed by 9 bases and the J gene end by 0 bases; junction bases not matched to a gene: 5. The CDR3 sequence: CASGTAISGANVLTF. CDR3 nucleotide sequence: TGTGCCAGTGGGACAGCGATCTCTGGGGCCAACGTCCTGACTTTC.

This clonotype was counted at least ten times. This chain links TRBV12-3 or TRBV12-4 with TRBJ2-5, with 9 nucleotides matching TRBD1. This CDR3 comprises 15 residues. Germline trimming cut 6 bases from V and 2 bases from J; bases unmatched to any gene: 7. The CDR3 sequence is CASSLDRGRQETQYF. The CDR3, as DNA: TGTGCCAGCAGCCTGGACAGGGGAAGGCAAGAGACCCAGTACTTC.

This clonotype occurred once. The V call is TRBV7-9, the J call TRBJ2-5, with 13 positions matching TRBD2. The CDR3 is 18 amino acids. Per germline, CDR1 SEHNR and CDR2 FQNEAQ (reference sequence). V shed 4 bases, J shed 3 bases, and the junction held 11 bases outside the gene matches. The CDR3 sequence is CASSSRLAGGGVEETQYF. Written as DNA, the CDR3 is TGTGCCAGCAGCTCGAGACTAGCGGGAGGAGGGGTTGAAGAGACCCAGTACTTC. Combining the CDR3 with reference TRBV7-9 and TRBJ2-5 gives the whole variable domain DTGVSQNPRHKITKRGQNVTFRCDPISEHNRLYWYRQTLGQGPEFLTYFQNEAQLEKSRLLSDRFSAERPKGSFSTLEIQRTEQGDSAMYLCASSSRLAGGGVEETQYFGPGTRLLVL.

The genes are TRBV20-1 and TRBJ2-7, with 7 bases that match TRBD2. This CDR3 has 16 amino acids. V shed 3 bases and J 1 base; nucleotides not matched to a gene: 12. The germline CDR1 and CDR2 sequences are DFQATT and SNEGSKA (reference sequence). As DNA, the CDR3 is TGCAGTGCTAGGGGAGGACCGGGACTATATTCCTACGAGCAGTACTTC. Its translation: CSARGGPGLYSYEQYF.

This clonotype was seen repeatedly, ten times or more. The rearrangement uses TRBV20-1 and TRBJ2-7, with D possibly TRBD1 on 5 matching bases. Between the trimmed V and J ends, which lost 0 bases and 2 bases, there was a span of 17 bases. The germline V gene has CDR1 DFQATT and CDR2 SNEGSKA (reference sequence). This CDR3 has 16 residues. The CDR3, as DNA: TGCAGTGCTAGAGACCTAAGGGGTTACCCCCCCTACGAGCAGTACTTC. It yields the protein CSARDLRGYPPYEQYF.

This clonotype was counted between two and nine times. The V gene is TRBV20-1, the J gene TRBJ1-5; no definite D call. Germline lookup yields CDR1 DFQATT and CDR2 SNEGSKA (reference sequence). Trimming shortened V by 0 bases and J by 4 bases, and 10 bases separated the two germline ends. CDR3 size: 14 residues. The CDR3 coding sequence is TGCAGTGCTAGAGATCCGAGAGTTAATCAGCCCCAGCATTTT. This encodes CSARDPRVNQPQHF.

CDR3 protein: CASSLTVYTGELFF. The CDR3 DNA sequence: TGTGCCAGCAGTTTGACCGTATACACCGGGGAGCTGTTTTTT. The chain has TRBV27 and TRBJ2-2; D not resolved. The CDR3 runs 14 residues. Trimming pared 3 bases from V and 3 bases from J, leaving 8 bases between. Germline CDR1 reads MNHEY; CDR2 reads SMNVEV (reference sequence).

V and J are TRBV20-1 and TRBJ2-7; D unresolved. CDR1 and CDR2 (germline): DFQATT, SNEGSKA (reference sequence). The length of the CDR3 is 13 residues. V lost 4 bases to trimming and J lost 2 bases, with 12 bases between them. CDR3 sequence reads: CSATSGSPYEQYF. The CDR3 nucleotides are TGCAGTGCTACTTCGGGCTCCCCCTACGAGCAGTACTTC.

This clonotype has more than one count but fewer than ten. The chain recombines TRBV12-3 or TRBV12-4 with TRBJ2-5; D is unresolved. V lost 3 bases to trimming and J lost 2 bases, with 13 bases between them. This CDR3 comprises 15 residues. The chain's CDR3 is CASSFSPAAQETQYF. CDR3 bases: TGTGCCAGCAGTTTTTCCCCGGCGGCGCAAGAGACCCAGTACTTC.

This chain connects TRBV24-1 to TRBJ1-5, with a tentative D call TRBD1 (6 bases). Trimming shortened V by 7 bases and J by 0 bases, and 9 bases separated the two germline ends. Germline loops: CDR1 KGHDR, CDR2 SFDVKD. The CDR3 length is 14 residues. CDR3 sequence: CATSGTFSNQPQHF. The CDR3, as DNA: TGTGCCACCAGCGGGACATTTAGCAATCAGCCCCAGCATTTT.

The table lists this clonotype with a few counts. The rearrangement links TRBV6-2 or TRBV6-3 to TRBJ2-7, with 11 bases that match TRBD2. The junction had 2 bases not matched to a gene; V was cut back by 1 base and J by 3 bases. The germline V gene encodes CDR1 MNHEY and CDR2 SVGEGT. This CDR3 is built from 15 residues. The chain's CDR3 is CASSYFSGRVYEQYF. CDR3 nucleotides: TGTGCCAGCAGTTACTTTAGCGGGAGGGTCTACGAGCAGTACTTC.

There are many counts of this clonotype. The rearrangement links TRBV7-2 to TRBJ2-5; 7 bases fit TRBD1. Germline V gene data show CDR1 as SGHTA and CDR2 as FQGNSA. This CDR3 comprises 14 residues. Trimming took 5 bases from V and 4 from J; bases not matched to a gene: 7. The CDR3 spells CASSPQRDRETQYF. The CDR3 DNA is TGTGCCAGCAGCCCCCAACGGGACAGAGAGACCCAGTACTTC.

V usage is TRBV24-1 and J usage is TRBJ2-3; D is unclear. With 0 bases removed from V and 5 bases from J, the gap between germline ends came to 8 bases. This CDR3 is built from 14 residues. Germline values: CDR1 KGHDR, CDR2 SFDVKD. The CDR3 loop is CATSDLHGGDTQYF. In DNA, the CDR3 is TGTGCCACCAGTGATTTGCATGGTGGAGATACGCAGTATTTT.

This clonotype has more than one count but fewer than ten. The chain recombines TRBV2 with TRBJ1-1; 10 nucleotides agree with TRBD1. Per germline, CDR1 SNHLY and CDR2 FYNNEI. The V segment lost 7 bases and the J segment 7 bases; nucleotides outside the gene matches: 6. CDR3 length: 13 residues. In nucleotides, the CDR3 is TGTGCCAGCAATGGGGGGACAGGGGTTGAAGCTTTCTTT. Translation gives CASNGGTGVEAFF.

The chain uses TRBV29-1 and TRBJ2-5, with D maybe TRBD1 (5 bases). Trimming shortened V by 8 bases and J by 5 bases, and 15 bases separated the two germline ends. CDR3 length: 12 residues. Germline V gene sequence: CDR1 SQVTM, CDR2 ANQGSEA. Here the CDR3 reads CSHRVGRETQYF. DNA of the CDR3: TGCAGCCACCGCGTGGGGCGGGAGACCCAGTACTTC.

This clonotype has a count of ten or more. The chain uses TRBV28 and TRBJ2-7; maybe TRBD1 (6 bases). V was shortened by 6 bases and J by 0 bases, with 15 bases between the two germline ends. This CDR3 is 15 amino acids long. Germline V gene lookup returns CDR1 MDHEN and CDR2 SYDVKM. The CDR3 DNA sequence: TGTGCCAGCAGGGCTACCGGGACACCCTCCTACGAGCAGTACTTC. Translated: CASRATGTPSYEQYF. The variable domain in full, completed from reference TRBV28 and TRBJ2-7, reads DVKVTQSSRYLVKRTGEKVFLECVQDMDHENMFWYRQDPGLGLRLIYFSYDVKMKEKGDIPEGYSVSREKKERFSLILESASTNQTSMYLCASRATGTPSYEQYFGPGTRLTVT.

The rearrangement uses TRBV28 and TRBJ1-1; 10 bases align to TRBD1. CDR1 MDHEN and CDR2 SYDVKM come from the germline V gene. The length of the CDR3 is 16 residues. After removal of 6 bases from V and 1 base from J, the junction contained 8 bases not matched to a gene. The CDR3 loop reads CASSPRTGGRNTEAFF. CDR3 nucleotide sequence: TGTGCCAGCAGCCCAAGGACAGGGGGGAGGAACACTGAAGCTTTCTTT.

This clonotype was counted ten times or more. CDR3 loop: CASSPTSSGEQYF. The CDR3 bases are TGTGCCAGCAGCCCGACTAGCTCGGGCGAGCAGTACTTC. This chain links TRBV3-1 with TRBJ2-7; 7 bases align to TRBD2. Trimming cost V 4 bases and J 6 bases; bases outside gene matches: 6. This CDR3 spans 13 amino acids. The V gene's germline CDR1 is LGHDT and CDR2 YNNKEL (reference sequence).

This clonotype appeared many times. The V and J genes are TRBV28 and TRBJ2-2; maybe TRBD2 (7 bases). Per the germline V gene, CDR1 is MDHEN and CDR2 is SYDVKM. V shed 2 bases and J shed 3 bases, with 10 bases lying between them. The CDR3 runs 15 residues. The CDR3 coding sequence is TGTGCCAGCAGTTTAGGGGGGGCCGACACCGGGGAGCTGTTTTTT. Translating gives CASSLGGADTGELFF.

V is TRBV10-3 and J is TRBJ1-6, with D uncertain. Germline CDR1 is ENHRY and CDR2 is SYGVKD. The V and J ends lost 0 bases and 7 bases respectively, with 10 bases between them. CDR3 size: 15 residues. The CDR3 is CAISESIPENSPLHF. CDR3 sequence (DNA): TGTGCCATCAGTGAGTCGATTCCAGAGAATTCACCCCTCCACTTT.

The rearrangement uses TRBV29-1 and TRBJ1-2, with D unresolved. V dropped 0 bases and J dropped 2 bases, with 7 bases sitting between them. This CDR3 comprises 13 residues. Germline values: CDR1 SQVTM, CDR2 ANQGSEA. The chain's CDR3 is CSVEEEGNYGYTF. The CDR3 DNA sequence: TGCAGCGTTGAAGAGGAAGGGAACTATGGCTACACCTTC.

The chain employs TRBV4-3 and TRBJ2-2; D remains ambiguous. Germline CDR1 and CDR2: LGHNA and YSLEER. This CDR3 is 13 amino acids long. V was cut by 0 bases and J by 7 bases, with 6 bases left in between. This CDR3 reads CASSQEQGGELFF. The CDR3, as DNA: TGCGCCAGCAGCCAAGAGCAAGGCGGGGAGCTGTTTTTT.

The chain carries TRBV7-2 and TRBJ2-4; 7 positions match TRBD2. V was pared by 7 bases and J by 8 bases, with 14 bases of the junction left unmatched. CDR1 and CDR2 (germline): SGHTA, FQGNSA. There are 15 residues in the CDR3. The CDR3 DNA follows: TGTGCCAGCAACAGTAAACGGGGGGATCGGGACATTCAGTACTTC. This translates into CASNSKRGDRDIQYF.

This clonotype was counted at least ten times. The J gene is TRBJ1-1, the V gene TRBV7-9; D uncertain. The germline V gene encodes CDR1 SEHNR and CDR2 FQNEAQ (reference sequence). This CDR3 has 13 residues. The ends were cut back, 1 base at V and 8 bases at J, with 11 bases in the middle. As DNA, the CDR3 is TGTGCCAGCAGCTTAGTTCAGACAAAGGAAGCTTTCTTT. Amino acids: CASSLVQTKEAFF.

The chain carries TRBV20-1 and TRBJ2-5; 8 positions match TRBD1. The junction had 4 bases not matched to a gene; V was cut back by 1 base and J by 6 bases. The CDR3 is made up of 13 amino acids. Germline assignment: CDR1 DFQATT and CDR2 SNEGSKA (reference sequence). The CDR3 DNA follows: TGCAGTGCTAGAGCAGGGGGCGGAAAGACCCAGTACTTC. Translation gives CSARAGGGKTQYF.

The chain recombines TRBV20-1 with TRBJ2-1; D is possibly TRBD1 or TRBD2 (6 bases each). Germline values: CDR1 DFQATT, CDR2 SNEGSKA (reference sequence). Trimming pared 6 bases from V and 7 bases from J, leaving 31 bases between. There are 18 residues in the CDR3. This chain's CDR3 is CSATFLGGSRYRVNEQFF. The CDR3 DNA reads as TGCAGTGCAACCTTCCTAGGGGGGAGTCGGTACAGGGTGAATGAGCAGTTCTTC.

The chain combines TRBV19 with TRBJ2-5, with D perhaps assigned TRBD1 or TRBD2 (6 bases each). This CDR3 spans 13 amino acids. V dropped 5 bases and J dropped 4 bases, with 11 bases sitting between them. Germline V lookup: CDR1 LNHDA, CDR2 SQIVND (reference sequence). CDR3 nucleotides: TGTGCCAGTAGTCCAGGGGAGGCAGAGACCCAGTACTTC. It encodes CASSPGEAETQYF.

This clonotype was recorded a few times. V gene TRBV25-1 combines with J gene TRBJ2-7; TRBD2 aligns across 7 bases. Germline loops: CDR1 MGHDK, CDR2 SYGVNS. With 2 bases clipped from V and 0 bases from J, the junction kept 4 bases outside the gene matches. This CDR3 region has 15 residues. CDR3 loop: CASSEGGGSSYEQYF. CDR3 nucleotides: TGTGCCAGCAGTGAAGGGGGAGGGAGCTCCTACGAGCAGTACTTC.

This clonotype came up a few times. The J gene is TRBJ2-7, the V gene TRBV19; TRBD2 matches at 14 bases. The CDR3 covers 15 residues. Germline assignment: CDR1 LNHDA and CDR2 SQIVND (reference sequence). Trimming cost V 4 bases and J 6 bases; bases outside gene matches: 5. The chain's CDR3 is CASSTAGLAGVEQYF. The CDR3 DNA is TGTGCCAGTAGTACCGCGGGACTAGCGGGAGTCGAGCAGTACTTC.